The 16 T cell receptor beta chains in this list originate from one sample, sequenced in a study of T cell responses to AZD1222 COVID-19 vaccine. The method was immunoSEQ multiplex PCR; TCRdb's version includes in-frame clones alone and lacks a portion of them. The sample lists 150,000 to 200,000 clones; 85% to 90% were seen once. Sequenced material: peripheral blood, taken 28 days after the second dose of the MenACWY control vaccine. The origin of the receptors is an adult who received the MenACWY meningococcal vaccine as a control.

The genes are TRBV6-5 and TRBJ2-7, with 9 bases lining up with TRBD1. CDR1 and CDR2 from the germline V gene are MNHEY and SVGAGI. The CDR3 contains 15 residues. The trim removed 6 bases at V and 3 bases at J, leaving 9 bases unmatched. The CDR3 here is CASSPGQGGFYEQYF. The DNA for the CDR3 is TGTGCCAGCAGCCCGGGACAGGGTGGATTCTACGAGCAGTACTTC.

The chain couples TRBV30 to TRBJ2-5; weak D call: TRBD1 (5 bases). The germline V gene has CDR1 GTSNPN and CDR2 SVGIG (reference sequence). The CDR3 runs to 11 residues. Trimming removed 4 bases at V and 5 bases at J, with 8 bases between. CDR3 DNA: TGTGCCTGGACAGGGCGGGAGACCCAGTACTTC. It yields the protein CAWTGRETQYF.

This sequence joins TRBV19 and TRBJ1-5; D unresolved. The CDR3 has 13 residues. The germline CDR1 and CDR2 sequences are LNHDA and SQIVND (reference sequence). With 6 bases removed from V and 0 bases from J, the gap between germline ends came to 6 bases. Written as DNA, the CDR3 is TGTGCCAGTAGGGCTTTTAGCAATCAGCCCCAGCATTTT. It translates to CASRAFSNQPQHF.

This rearrangement joins TRBV29-1 to TRBJ1-1; 7 nucleotides line up with TRBD1. Losses at the gene ends were 4 bases for V and 4 bases for J; bases not matched to a gene: 12. CDR3 length: 15 amino acids. Germline CDR1 and CDR2: SQVTM and ANQGSEA. The CDR3 sequence is CSVATPQGGPTEAFF. The CDR3, as DNA: TGCAGCGTTGCTACCCCTCAGGGGGGTCCCACTGAAGCTTTCTTT.

V usage is TRBV6-5 and J usage is TRBJ2-1; D might be TRBD2 (6 bases). The CDR3 has 14 residues. V was cut by 2 bases and J by 6 bases, with 11 bases left in between. Germline CDR1 and CDR2: MNHEY and SVGAGI. CDR3 protein: CASSYTGVSNEQFF. CDR3 bases: TGTGCCAGCAGTTACACGGGAGTTAGCAATGAGCAGTTCTTC.

This sequence joins TRBV5-4 and TRBJ2-1, with TRBD1 as a possible D gene (5 bases). Germline values: CDR1 SGHNT, CDR2 YYREEE (reference sequence). There are 16 residues in the CDR3. With 4 bases removed from V and 1 base from J, the gap between germline ends came to 15 bases. The CDR3 DNA follows: TGTGCCAGCAGCCAGTATCAAAGGGGTTCCTACAATGAGCAGTTCTTC. This codes for CASSQYQRGSYNEQFF. Based on the CDR3 plus reference TRBV5-4 and TRBJ2-1, the full variable domain is ETGVTQSPTHLIKTRGQQVTLRCSSQSGHNTVSWYQQALGQGPQFIFQYYREEENGRGNFPPRFSGLQFPNYSSELNVNALELDDSALYLCASSQYQRGSYNEQFFGPGTRLTVL.

The chain combines TRBV2 with TRBJ2-7; 9 bases fit TRBD2. The CDR3 contains 14 residues. CDR1 is SNHLY, CDR2 FYNNEI, per germline. V dropped 11 bases and J dropped 1; count of bases not matched to a gene: 9. The CDR3 DNA reads as TGTGCCCTTGGGAGGAGCGGGAGGTCCTACGAGCAGTACTTC. Translated: CALGRSGRSYEQYF.

The chain couples TRBV21-1 to TRBJ2-7. TRBV21-1 is labeled a pseudogene. The CDR3 loop spans 11 amino acids. The CDR3 is CATKGRNEQYF. The CDR3 DNA is TGTGCCACCAAGGGACGAAACGAGCAGTACTTC.

This chain connects TRBV4-3 to TRBJ2-1, with no clear D. CDR3 length equals 17 residues. V gave up 0 bases and J gave up 0 bases, with 12 bases separating them. Germline loops: CDR1 LGHNA, CDR2 YSLEER. CDR3 in DNA: TGCGCCAGCAGCCAAGATGGCTTACCCAGCTCCTACAATGAGCAGTTCTTC. Its protein is CASSQDGLPSSYNEQFF.

The chain employs TRBV28 and TRBJ2-1; D is unclear. The CDR3 sequence is 15 residues long. Trimming removed 2 bases from V and 5 bases from J, with 13 bases in between. Germline V gives CDR1 MDHEN, CDR2 SYDVKM. This chain's CDR3 is CASSLGSRSNNEQFF. CDR3 sequence (DNA): TGTGCCAGCAGTTTAGGGTCTCGGTCCAACAATGAGCAGTTCTTC.

The chain is built from TRBV19 and TRBJ2-7, with TRBD1 identical over 7 bases. Germline trimming cut 5 bases from V and 1 base from J; bases unmatched to any gene: 8. The V gene's germline CDR1 is LNHDA and CDR2 SQIVND (reference sequence). CDR3 length: 15 amino acids. Here the CDR3 reads CASSRHQDRSYEQYF. The CDR3 bases are TGTGCCAGTAGTCGCCATCAGGACAGGTCCTACGAGCAGTACTTC.

This chain joins TRBV3-1 (or the pseudogene TRBV3-2) and TRBJ2-3, with TRBD1 matching 8 bases. This CDR3 comprises 14 residues. Germline lookup yields CDR1 LGHDT and CDR2 YNNKEL (reference sequence). Unmatched junction bases numbered 1, after V lost 2 bases and J lost 3 bases. This chain's CDR3 is CASSQRTGTDTQYF. The CDR3 region has the DNA TGTGCCAGCAGCCAAAGGACAGGGACAGATACGCAGTATTTT.

The chain combines TRBV4-3 with TRBJ1-1, with D uncertain. The V and J ends lost 1 base and 9 bases respectively, with 12 bases between them. The germline gives CDR1 LGHNA, CDR2 YSLEER. The CDR3 spans 13 residues. Written as DNA, the CDR3 is TGCGCCAGCAGCCAAGTTTCTAGGGCACAAGCTTTCTTT. This sequence encodes CASSQVSRAQAFF.

This chain connects TRBV7-8 to TRBJ2-7, with TRBD1 matching over 8 bases. V shed 5 bases, J shed 4 bases, and the junction held 4 bases outside the gene matches. This CDR3 is 13 amino acids long. Germline CDR1 reads SGHVS; CDR2 reads FQNEAQ. The CDR3 sequence: CASSPRDRYEQYF. The CDR3 DNA sequence: TGTGCCAGCAGCCCTCGGGACAGGTACGAGCAGTACTTC.

The V and J genes are TRBV15 and TRBJ2-2; the D is unclear. The CDR3 runs to 14 residues. CDR1 is LNHNV, CDR2 YYDKDF, per germline (reference sequence). Trimming left V 3 bases short and J 4 bases short, with 9 bases between. CDR3 amino acids: CATSSGRFTGELFF. For the CDR3, the DNA is TGTGCCACCAGCAGTGGACGGTTCACCGGGGAGCTGTTTTTT.

The chain links TRBV10-2 to TRBJ2-1; 7 bases match TRBD2. Germline V gene lookup returns CDR1 WSHSY and CDR2 SAAADI. This CDR3 region has 18 residues. The ends lost 2 bases at V and 4 bases at J; junction bases unmatched: 14. The CDR3 bases are TGCGCCAGCAGTGAGACGCTAGCGGCCGGAGCAGGATACAATGAGCAGTTCTTC. Its translation is CASSETLAAGAGYNEQFF.